The 5 T cell receptor beta chains reported below all come from one sample, sequenced in a study of T cells in Graves' hyperthyroidism and ophthalmopathy. There were TCR beta CDR3 regions amplified from RNA transcripts. The TCR CDR3 first-round RT-PCR relied on the HTBI primer set. TCRdb re-called the multiplex PCR reads through MiXCR, storing one row per CDR3 protein. The sample consists of about 500,000 distinct CDR3 sequences, 15% to 20% of them appearing once. Material: blood. The receptors were gathered from a woman between 18 and 29 years old with Graves' ophthalmopathy.

This chain connects TRBV29-1 to TRBJ2-5, with unresolved D. Germline CDR1 is SQVTM and CDR2 is ANQGSEA. This CDR3 spans 11 amino acids. V lost 0 bases, J lost 8 bases, and 7 bases lay in between. The CDR3: CSVEEVVTQYF. Here the CDR3 DNA reads TGCAGCGTTGAAGAAGTAGTAACCCAGTACTTC.

This clonotype showed up many times. This CDR3 is CASSQGRLAGGPYNEQFF. Written as DNA, the CDR3 is TGTGCCAGCAGCCAGGGGCGACTAGCGGGGGGGCCCTACAATGAGCAGTTCTTC. The gene calls are TRBV11-2 and TRBJ2-1; 14 bases line up with TRBD2. The CDR3 has 18 residues. Per germline, CDR1 SGHAT and CDR2 FQNNGV. With V trimmed by 5 bases and J by 2 bases, 8 bases remained unmatched.

This clonotype has just a few counts. The chain links TRBV6-1 to TRBJ1-1; weak D call: TRBD1 (6 bases). With 1 base removed from V and 4 bases from J, the gap between germline ends came to 13 bases. CDR1 is MNHNS and CDR2 is SASEGT in the germline V gene. CDR3 size: 15 residues. The CDR3 loop is CASSEGSGGFTEAFF. The CDR3, as DNA: TGTGCCAGCAGTGAAGGTTCTGGGGGCTTCACTGAAGCTTTCTTT.

The sample holds many counts of this clonotype. Here the CDR3 DNA reads TGTGCCAGCAGAAGAGGACAGGGGGCGGGTGAGCAGTTCTTC. Translating it yields CASRRGQGAGEQFF. The genes are TRBV7-9 and TRBJ2-1, with 11 bases that match TRBD1. The length of the CDR3 is 14 residues. V dropped 6 bases and J dropped 9; count of bases not matched to a gene: 7. From germline, CDR1 is SEHNR and CDR2 FQNEAQ (reference sequence).

This clonotype was detected ten times or more. V and J are TRBV11-3 and TRBJ2-2; 14 bases match TRBD2. The CDR3 contains 18 residues. CDR1 and CDR2 from the germline V gene are SGHNT and YENEEA. The junction had 9 bases not matched to a gene; V was cut back by 4 bases and J by 5 bases. The CDR3: CASSSGGLAGGWTGELFF. The CDR3 nucleotides are TGTGCCAGCAGCTCTGGCGGACTAGCGGGGGGATGGACCGGGGAGCTGTTTTTT.